This TCR beta chain was recovered during a study of T-cell memory formation after mild COVID-19. This clonotype was observed a few times. One entry per CDR3 protein, called by TCRdb with MiXCR from the 5' RACE reads. The sample has approximately 290,000 distinct CDR3 sequences, around 8% seen once. V lost 11 bases, J lost 1 base, and 18 bases lay in between. The CDR3 has 16 amino acids. Germline V gene sequence: CDR1 MNHEY, CDR2 SVGEGT. This chain joins TRBV6-2 or TRBV6-3 and TRBJ2-6; D might be TRBD1 (5 bases). This receptor was identified in a man between 18 and 35 years old who had mild COVID-19 (a few samples of this study predate the infection). Cell type and time point are not known. Sequencing was carried out using PBMCs or a T cell subset sorted from them (not recorded which). CDR3 protein: CAGARAGLSGANVLTF. Here the CDR3 DNA reads TGTGCCGGGGCACGGGCAGGCCTTTCTGGGGCCAACGTCCTGACTTTC.